This paragraph reports one T cell receptor beta chain. Its specificity is not known. V shed 0 bases and J shed 5 bases, with 11 bases lying between them. This CDR3 is built from 14 residues. Germline CDR1 reads SGHDT; CDR2 reads YYEEEE. This specimen comes from a study of CD8+ T cells in alopecia areata. Broader study findings: Scalp sequencing captures resident alphabeta T cells of normal skin too.

The sequencing template was cDNA reverse transcribed from extracted RNA. Generated by immunoSEQ multiplex PCR, the TCRdb table keeps only in-frame clones and is missing some. This table holds over 150,000 clones, more than 50% found once. The receptor comes from a human donor in good health. V is TRBV5-6 and J is TRBJ2-5; D not resolved. Sequenced sample: CD8+ T cells sorted from blood. CDR3 bases: TGTGCCAGCAGCTTGGAGTTGTCCCCCGAGACCCAGTACTTC. This translates into CASSLELSPETQYF.